These 10 T cell receptor beta chains were all obtained from the same sample, sequenced in a study of TIL therapy for anti-PD-1-resistant metastatic lung cancer. The immunoSEQ assay was v3. Measured with immunoSEQ multiplex PCR; TCRdb has only the in-frame clones, and not every one. The sample lists approximately 87,000 clones; just over 65% were seen once. Time point meaning: pre-treatment sample, taken before nivolumab and TIL therapy. The tumor samples were excised metastases, mostly pleural nodules or supraclavicular lymph nodes. The sample was tumor tissue, taken at baseline. The receptors shown here come from a person aged 25-80 years with non-small cell lung cancer.

Only a few counts were recorded for this clone. CDR3 loop: CASEVERGGRVEQYF. DNA of the CDR3: TGTGCCAGCGAAGTGGAGCGGGGGGGCCGGGTCGAGCAGTACTTC. The V gene is TRBV7-8, the J gene TRBJ2-7; 10 bases align to TRBD2. With V trimmed by 8 bases and J by 6 bases, 13 bases remained unmatched. Germline assignment: CDR1 SGHVS and CDR2 FQNEAQ. The CDR3 extends over 15 amino acids.

This chain joins TRBV11-1 and TRBJ2-3; 12 bases fit TRBD1. Trimming at V came to 5 bases and at J to 6 bases, leaving 6 bases not matched to a gene. Looked up from germline, CDR1 is SGHAT and CDR2 is FQDESV (reference sequence). This CDR3 comprises 15 residues. The CDR3 spells CASSQGDRGPDTQYF. The DNA for the CDR3 is TGTGCCAGCAGCCAGGGGGACAGGGGGCCGGATACGCAGTATTTT.

V is TRBV6-2 or TRBV6-3 and J is TRBJ1-5, with D perhaps matching TRBD1 (5 bases). The V gene's germline CDR1 is MNHEY and CDR2 SVGEGT. The CDR3 extends over 15 amino acids. The V and J ends lost 2 bases and 4 bases respectively, with 12 bases between them. CDR3 coding DNA: TGTGCCAGCAGTTACGGACAATGGACTAATCAGCCCCAGCATTTT. Translation: CASSYGQWTNQPQHF.

Here the CDR3 DNA reads TGCGCCAGCAGCTTGGGTGGGGTGAACACCGGGGAGCTGTTTTTT. This sequence encodes CASSLGGVNTGELFF. The V call is TRBV5-1, the J call TRBJ2-2, with D uncertain. Germline V lookup: CDR1 SGHRS, CDR2 YFSETQ. V was trimmed by 0 bases and J by 1 base, leaving 7 bases between them. This CDR3 comprises 15 residues.

This clone was seen a few times. The chain combines TRBV27 with TRBJ2-4, with D unclear. CDR3 length: 13 amino acids. Germline V gene lookup returns CDR1 MNHEY and CDR2 SMNVEV (reference sequence). V shed 0 bases and J shed 8 bases, with 8 bases lying between them. Written as DNA, the CDR3 is TGTGCCAGCAGTTTATCGTCCAGATACATTCAGTACTTC. Its protein is CASSLSSRYIQYF.

The chain has TRBV7-3 and TRBJ1-1, with D uncertain. This CDR3 has 13 residues. Looked up from germline, CDR1 is SGHTA and CDR2 is FQGTGA. V lost 3 bases and J 1 base, leaving 6 bases between the germline ends. CDR3: CASSFEGNTEAFF. CDR3 nucleotide sequence: TGTGCCAGCAGCTTTGAGGGGAACACTGAAGCTTTCTTT.

This clone is a singleton in its sample. At the DNA level, this CDR3 is encoded by other sequences in the same sample as well. The chain recombines TRBV27 with TRBJ1-5, with TRBD1 matching over 7 bases. V shed 3 bases and J 1 base; nucleotides not matched to a gene: 9. This CDR3 has 17 residues. From germline, CDR1 is MNHEY and CDR2 SMNVEV (reference sequence). CDR3 sequence reads: CASSFLPTGESNQPQHF. The DNA for the CDR3 is TGTGCCAGCAGTTTTCTACCCACAGGGGAGAGCAATCAGCCCCAGCATTTT.

This clone was observed many times. The chain has TRBV11-2 and TRBJ2-7; D assignment may be TRBD1 or TRBD2 (5 bases each). V gave up 5 bases and J gave up 7 bases, with 18 bases separating them. This CDR3 has 14 residues. The V gene's germline CDR1 is SGHAT and CDR2 FQNNGV. For the CDR3, the DNA is TGTGCCAGCAGCGACACCCCGGGGACGGCGGAGCAGTACTTC. Translated: CASSDTPGTAEQYF.

This chain joins TRBV6-5 and TRBJ1-3; D gene unclear. CDR1 MNHEY and CDR2 SVGAGI come from the germline V gene. CDR3 length: 12 amino acids. V lost 7 bases and J 1 base, leaving 5 bases between the germline ends. The CDR3 DNA sequence: TGTGCCAGCACCGGGTCTGGAAACACCATATATTTT. Residues: CASTGSGNTIYF.

V is TRBV7-8 and J is TRBJ2-1; D is possibly TRBD2 (6 bases). Trimming took 5 bases from V and 5 from J, leaving 13 bases between them. The CDR3 covers 14 residues. Germline V lookup: CDR1 SGHVS, CDR2 FQNEAQ. As DNA, the CDR3 is TGTGCCAGCAGCACTCGACTAGTAAACAATGAGCAGTTCTTC. Translating it yields CASSTRLVNNEQFF.